This TCR beta chain was captured by sequencing in a study of blood T cell repertoires in COVID-19. Study overall: Acute and convalescent COVID-19 samples came from the United States, Italy and Spain. T cells, B-cell-depleted T cells, or PBMCs provided the cDNA or gDNA that served as material.

Profiled with immunoSEQ multiplex PCR; TCRdb holds only in-frame clones, not every one. The data contain roughly 66,000 clones, roughly 82% of them seen just once; the ten biggest clones take up 5% to 7.5%. Source material: peripheral blood. The receptor was derived from a man in his 60s with acute or convalescent COVID-19.

The CDR3 here is CASSPPPSTNYGYTF. The CDR3 nucleotides are TGTGCCAGCTCACCACCGCCGAGCACTAACTATGGCTACACCTTC. This sequence joins TRBV18 and TRBJ1-2; no clear D gene. In germline, CDR1 is KGHSH, CDR2 LQKENI. V was cut by 0 bases and J by 0 bases, with 8 bases left in between. This CDR3 is 15 amino acids long.